The next 5 T cell receptor beta chains were all read from a single sample in a study of cytomegalovirus exposure and HLA in healthy donors. Assay: immunoSEQ multiplex PCR; the TCRdb copy retains only in-frame clones and omits some. The sample includes under 200,000 clones, roughly nine tenths of them seen just once. The source material was PBMCs. The receptors were sampled from a woman under 30 in good health and CMV-seropositive.

The J gene is TRBJ2-3, the V gene TRBV10-1; D perhaps matches TRBD1 (6 bases). V gave up 3 bases and J gave up 0 bases, with 13 bases separating them. The CDR3 runs to 16 residues. CDR1 WNHNN and CDR2 SYGVQD come from the germline V gene (reference sequence). CDR3 nucleotides: TGCGCCAGCAGTGACAGACAGGATAATAGCACAGATACGCAGTATTTT. Encoded protein: CASSDRQDNSTDTQYF.

For the CDR3, the DNA is TGCGCCAGCAGCGAGACGGACAGGGGGGCTCTTGGCTACACCTTC. Encoded protein: CASSETDRGALGYTF. This chain uses TRBV5-1 with TRBJ1-2, with TRBD1 matching over 10 bases. CDR1 is SGHRS, CDR2 YFSETQ, per germline. J was trimmed by 7 bases and V by 4 bases; bases with no gene match: 10. The CDR3 covers 15 residues.

This clone was seen only once. V is TRBV5-1 and J is TRBJ2-1, with 7 bases lining up with TRBD2. Germline values: CDR1 SGHRS, CDR2 YFSETQ. The CDR3 runs 14 residues. Trimming cost V 2 bases and J 5 bases; bases outside gene matches: 4. In nucleotides, the CDR3 is TGCGCCAGCAGCTTTGGCGGGAGAAACAATGAGCAGTTCTTC. Translation gives CASSFGGRNNEQFF.

The V gene is TRBV6-5, the J gene TRBJ2-1, with 7 bases that match TRBD1. After removal of 1 base from V and 6 bases from J, the junction contained 9 bases not matched to a gene. The CDR3 is made up of 16 amino acids. CDR1 is MNHEY and CDR2 is SVGAGI in the germline V gene. The CDR3 loop is CASSYLDRPPSNEQFF. The CDR3 DNA follows: TGTGCCAGCAGTTACTTGGACAGGCCCCCCTCCAATGAGCAGTTCTTC.

The rearrangement uses TRBV19 and TRBJ2-2; D is uncertain. The CDR3 consists of 12 residues. Deletions cut 8 bases from V and 4 bases from J, with 8 bases between. Germline CDR1 reads LNHDA; CDR2 reads SQIVND (reference sequence). CDR3 in amino acids: CASRRSTGELFF. The CDR3 nucleotides read TGTGCCAGTCGGAGAAGCACCGGGGAGCTGTTTTTT.